The rows below give T cell receptor beta chains drawn from one sample of a study of cytomegalovirus exposure and HLA in healthy donors. Sequencing used immunoSEQ multiplex PCR; TCRdb keeps in-frame clones, though not all of them. Among 55,000 to 70,000 clones listed, 75% to 90% were seen once. The material sequenced was PBMCs. The receptors come from a woman aged 40-49 years in good health and CMV-seronegative. Both conserved end residues are part of each CDR3. D genes are given only for firm matches. Where a row states a size, it is once, few, many or the class of an expanded clone; other rows omit it.

j_call	d_call	clone_size	v_call	cdr3_nt	cdr3_aa
TRBJ2-2	TRBD2	.	TRBV5-7	TGTGCCAGCAGCCCTATTTTTGCGGGAGGGACCGGGGAGCTGTTTTTT	CASSPIFAGGTGELFF
TRBJ2-7	.	.	TRBV6-1	TGTGCCAGCAGTGAAGCGGGGGGACAGATATCCTCCTACGAGCAGTACTTC	CASSEAGGQISSYEQYF
TRBJ1-2	.	.	TRBV7-9	TGTTCCAGCAGCCCCGGGGAGGGTACCGGCTACACCTTC	CSSSPGEGTGYTF
TRBJ1-4	TRBD1	.	TRBV6-1	TGTGCCAGCAGTGAGACCGGGACAGGGAATGAAAAACTGTTTTTT	CASSETGTGNEKLFF
TRBJ2-7	TRBD1	.	TRBV28	TGTGCCAGCCGGGACAGGGGCTACGAGCAGTACTTC	CASRDRGYEQYF
TRBJ2-3	.	.	TRBV6-5	TGTGCCAGCAGGTCAGGACAGCCAGGTGCAGATACGCAGTATTTT	CASRSGQPGADTQYF
TRBJ2-5	TRBD2	.	TRBV28	TGTGCCAGCAGTTTACTGACTAACCTAGCGGAGCAAGAGACCCAGTACTTC	CASSLLTNLAEQETQYF
TRBJ2-1	TRBD2	.	TRBV28	TGTGCCAGCAGTGCCTTACTAGCGGGGACGGGGAATGAGCAGTTCTTC	CASSALLAGTGNEQFF
TRBJ2-3	.	.	TRBV6-5	TGTACCAGCGTCGGGAGCACAGATACGCAGTATTTT	CTSVGSTDTQYF
TRBJ2-1	TRBD2	.	TRBV28	TGTGCCAGCAGTTTCTTAGGACAGGGACCTGGACTAGCGGGAGCCTCTATAGATGAGCAGTTCTTC	CASSFLGQGPGLAGASIDEQFF
TRBJ2-2	.	.	TRBV7-3	TGTGCCAGCAGCTTAAACGGAGCTAACACCGGGGAGCTGTTTTTT	CASSLNGANTGELFF
TRBJ2-3	TRBD1	.	TRBV28	TGTGCCAGCAGCCCACACTGGACAGGCTCTAGCACAGATACGCAGTATTTT	CASSPHWTGSSTDTQYF
TRBJ2-7	.	.	TRBV2	TGTGCCAGCACCAAGGGGGCGGGAAGCTACGAGCAGTACTTC	CASTKGAGSYEQYF
TRBJ2-7	TRBD2	.	TRBV12-5	TGTGCTAGTGGTTTGAGTCTAGCGGGGTTATACGAGCAGTACTTC	CASGLSLAGLYEQYF
TRBJ2-7	TRBD2	.	TRBV28	TGTGCCAGCACACGCCCGGGGACTAGCGGGTACGAGCAGTACTTC	CASTRPGTSGYEQYF
TRBJ1-1	.	.	TRBV10-3	TGTGCCATCAGTGCTTCGAACACTGAAGCTTTCTTT	CAISASNTEAFF
TRBJ1-2	.	few	TRBV28	TGTGCCAGCAGTTCGACAGAGTTTGGCTACACCTTC	CASSSTEFGYTF